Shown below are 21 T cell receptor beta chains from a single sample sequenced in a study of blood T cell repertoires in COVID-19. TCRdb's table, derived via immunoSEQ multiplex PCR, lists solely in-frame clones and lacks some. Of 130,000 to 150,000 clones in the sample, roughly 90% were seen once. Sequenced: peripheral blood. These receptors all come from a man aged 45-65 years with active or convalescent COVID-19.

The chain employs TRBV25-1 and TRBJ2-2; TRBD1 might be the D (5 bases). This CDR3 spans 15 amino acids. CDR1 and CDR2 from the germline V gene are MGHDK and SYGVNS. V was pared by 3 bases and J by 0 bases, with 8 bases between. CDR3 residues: CASSEGRANTGELFF. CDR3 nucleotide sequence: TGTGCCAGCAGTGAGGGGCGAGCGAACACCGGGGAGCTGTTTTTT.

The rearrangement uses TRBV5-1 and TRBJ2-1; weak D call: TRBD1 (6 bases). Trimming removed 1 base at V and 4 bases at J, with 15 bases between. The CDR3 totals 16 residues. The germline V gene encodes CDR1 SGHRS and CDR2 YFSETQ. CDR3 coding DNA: TGCGCCAGCAGCTTGAGGGTACAGGGAATTTACAATGAGCAGTTCTTC. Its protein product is CASSLRVQGIYNEQFF.

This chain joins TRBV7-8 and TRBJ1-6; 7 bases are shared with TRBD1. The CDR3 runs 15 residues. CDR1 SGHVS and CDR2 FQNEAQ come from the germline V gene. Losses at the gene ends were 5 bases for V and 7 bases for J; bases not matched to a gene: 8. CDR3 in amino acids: CASSIIPRGNSPLHF. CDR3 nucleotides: TGTGCCAGCAGCATTATCCCCAGGGGGAATTCACCCCTCCACTTT.

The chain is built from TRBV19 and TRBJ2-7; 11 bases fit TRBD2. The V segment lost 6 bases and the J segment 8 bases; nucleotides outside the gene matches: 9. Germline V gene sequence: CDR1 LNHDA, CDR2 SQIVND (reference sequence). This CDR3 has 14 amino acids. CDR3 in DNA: TGTGCCAGTAGCCTTGGACTAGCGGGTGGGCAGCAGTACTTC. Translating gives CASSLGLAGGQQYF. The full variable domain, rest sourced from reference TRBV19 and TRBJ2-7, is DGGITQSPKYLFRKEGQNVTLSCEQNLNHDAMYWYRQDPGQGLRLIYYSQIVNDFQKGDIAEGYSVSREKKESFPLTVTSAQKNPTAFYLCASSLGLAGGQQYFGPGTRLTVT.

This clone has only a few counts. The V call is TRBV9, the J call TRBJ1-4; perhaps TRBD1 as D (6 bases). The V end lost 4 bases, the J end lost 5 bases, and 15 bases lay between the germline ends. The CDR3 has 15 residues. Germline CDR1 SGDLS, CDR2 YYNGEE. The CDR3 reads CASSPQGWANEKLFF. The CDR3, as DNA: TGTGCCAGCAGCCCACAGGGTTGGGCAAATGAAAAACTGTTTTTT.

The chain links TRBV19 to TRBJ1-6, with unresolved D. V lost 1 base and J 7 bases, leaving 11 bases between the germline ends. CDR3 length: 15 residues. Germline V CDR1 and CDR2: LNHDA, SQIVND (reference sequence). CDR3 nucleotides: TGTGCCAGTAGTATAGTTCGGGGAAGGAATTCACCCCTCCACTTT. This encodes CASSIVRGRNSPLHF.

The CDR3 DNA sequence: TGTGCCAGCAGTGATAATAATTCACCCCTCCACTTT. This encodes CASSDNNSPLHF. V gene TRBV25-1 combines with J gene TRBJ1-6; D gene unclear. The CDR3 contains 12 residues. Germline CDR1 is MGHDK and CDR2 is SYGVNS. Trimming cost V 3 bases and J 5 bases, with 2 bases left between them. Based on the CDR3 plus reference TRBV25-1 and TRBJ1-6, the full variable domain is EADIYQTPRYLVIGTGKKITLECSQTMGHDKMYWYQQDPGMELHLIHYSYGVNSTEKGDLSSESTVSRIRTEHFPLTLESARPSHTSQYLCASSDNNSPLHFGNGTRLTVT.

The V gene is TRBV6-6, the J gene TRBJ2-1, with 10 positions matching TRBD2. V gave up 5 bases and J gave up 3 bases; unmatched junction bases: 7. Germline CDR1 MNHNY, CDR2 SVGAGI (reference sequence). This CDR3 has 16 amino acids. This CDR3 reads CASSPSGSTLYNEQFF. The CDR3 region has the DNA TGTGCCAGCAGTCCTAGCGGGAGCACCCTCTACAATGAGCAGTTCTTC.

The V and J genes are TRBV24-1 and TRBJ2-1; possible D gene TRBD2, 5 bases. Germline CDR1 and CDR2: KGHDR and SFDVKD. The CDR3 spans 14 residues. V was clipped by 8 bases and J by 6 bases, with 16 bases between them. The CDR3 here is CATTPGGRANEQFF. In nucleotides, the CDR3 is TGTGCCACCACCCCCGGCGGGCGGGCCAATGAGCAGTTCTTC.

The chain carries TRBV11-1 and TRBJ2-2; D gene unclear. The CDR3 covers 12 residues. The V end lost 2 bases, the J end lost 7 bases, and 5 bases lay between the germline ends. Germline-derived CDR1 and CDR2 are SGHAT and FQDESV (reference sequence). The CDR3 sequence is CASSLSHGELFF. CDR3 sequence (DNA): TGTGCCAGCAGCTTAAGCCACGGGGAGCTGTTTTTT.

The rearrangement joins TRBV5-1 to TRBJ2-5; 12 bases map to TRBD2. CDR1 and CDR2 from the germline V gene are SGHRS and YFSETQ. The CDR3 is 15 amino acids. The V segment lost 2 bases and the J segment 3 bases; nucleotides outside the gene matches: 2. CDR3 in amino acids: CASSFLAGGEETQYF. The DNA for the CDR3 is TGCGCCAGCAGCTTTCTAGCGGGAGGGGAAGAGACCCAGTACTTC.

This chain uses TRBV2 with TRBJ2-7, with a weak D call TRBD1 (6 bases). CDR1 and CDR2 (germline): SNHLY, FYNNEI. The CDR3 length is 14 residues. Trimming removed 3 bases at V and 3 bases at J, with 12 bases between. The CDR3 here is CASSDRGGFYEQYF. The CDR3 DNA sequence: TGTGCCAGCAGTGACAGGGGCGGCTTCTACGAGCAGTACTTC.

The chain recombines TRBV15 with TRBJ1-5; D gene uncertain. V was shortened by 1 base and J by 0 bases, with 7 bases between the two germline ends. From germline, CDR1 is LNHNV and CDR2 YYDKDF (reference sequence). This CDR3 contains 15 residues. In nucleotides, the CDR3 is TGTGCCACCAGCAGAGGAGCTTATAGCAATCAGCCCCAGCATTTT. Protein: CATSRGAYSNQPQHF.

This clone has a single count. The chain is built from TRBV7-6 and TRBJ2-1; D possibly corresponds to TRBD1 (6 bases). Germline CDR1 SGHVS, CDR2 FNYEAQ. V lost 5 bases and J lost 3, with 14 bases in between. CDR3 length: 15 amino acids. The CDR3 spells CASSLLGTSYNEQFF. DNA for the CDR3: TGTGCCAGCAGCCTCCTGGGGACAAGCTACAATGAGCAGTTCTTC.

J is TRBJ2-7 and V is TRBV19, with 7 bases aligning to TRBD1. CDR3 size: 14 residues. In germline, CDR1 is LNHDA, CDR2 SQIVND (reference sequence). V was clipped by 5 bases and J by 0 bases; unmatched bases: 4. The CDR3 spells CASSPRQGSYEQYF. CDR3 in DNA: TGTGCCAGTAGTCCCAGACAGGGCTCCTACGAGCAGTACTTC. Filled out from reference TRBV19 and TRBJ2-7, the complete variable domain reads DGGITQSPKYLFRKEGQNVTLSCEQNLNHDAMYWYRQDPGQGLRLIYYSQIVNDFQKGDIAEGYSVSREKKESFPLTVTSAQKNPTAFYLCASSPRQGSYEQYFGPGTRLTVT.

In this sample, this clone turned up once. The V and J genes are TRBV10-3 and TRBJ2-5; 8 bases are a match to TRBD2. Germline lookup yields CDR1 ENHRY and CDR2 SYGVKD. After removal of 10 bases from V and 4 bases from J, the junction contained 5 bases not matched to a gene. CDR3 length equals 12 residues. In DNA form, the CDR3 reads TGTGCCACCGGCGGGGGGCCAGAGACCCAGTACTTC. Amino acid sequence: CATGGGPETQYF.

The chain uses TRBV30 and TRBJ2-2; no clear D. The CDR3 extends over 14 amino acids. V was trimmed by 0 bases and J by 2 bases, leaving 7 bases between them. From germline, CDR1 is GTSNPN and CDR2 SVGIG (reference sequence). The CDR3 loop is CAWSVALNTGELFF. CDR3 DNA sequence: TGTGCCTGGAGTGTTGCCCTAAACACCGGGGAGCTGTTTTTT.

In DNA, the CDR3 is TGTGCCAGCAGCCTTGGACAGGGATTCTCATCTATCGCTGGGGCCAACGTCCTGACTTTC. Translation gives CASSLGQGFSSIAGANVLTF. V usage is TRBV14 and J usage is TRBJ2-6; 8 nucleotides line up with TRBD1. The CDR3 has 20 amino acids. CDR1 is SGHDN and CDR2 is FVKESK in the germline V gene. The junction had 16 bases not matched to a gene; V was cut back by 4 bases and J by 2 bases.

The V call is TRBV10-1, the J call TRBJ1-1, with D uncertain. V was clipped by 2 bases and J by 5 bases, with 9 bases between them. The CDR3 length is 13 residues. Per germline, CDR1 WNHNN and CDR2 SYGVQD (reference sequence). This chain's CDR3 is CASSENEATEAFF. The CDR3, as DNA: TGCGCCAGCAGTGAGAACGAGGCGACTGAAGCTTTCTTT.

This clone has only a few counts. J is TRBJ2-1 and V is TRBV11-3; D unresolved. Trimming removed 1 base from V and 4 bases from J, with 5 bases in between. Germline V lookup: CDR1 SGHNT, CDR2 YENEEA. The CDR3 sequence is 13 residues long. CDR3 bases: TGTGCCAGCAGCTTAGGGCAGTACAATGAGCAGTTCTTC. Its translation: CASSLGQYNEQFF. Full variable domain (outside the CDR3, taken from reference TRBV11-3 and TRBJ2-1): EAGVVQSPRYKIIEKKQPVAFWCNPISGHNTLYWYLQNLGQGPELLIRYENEEAVDDSQLPKDRFSAERLKGVDSTLKIQPAELGDSAVYLCASSLGQYNEQFFGPGTRLTVL.

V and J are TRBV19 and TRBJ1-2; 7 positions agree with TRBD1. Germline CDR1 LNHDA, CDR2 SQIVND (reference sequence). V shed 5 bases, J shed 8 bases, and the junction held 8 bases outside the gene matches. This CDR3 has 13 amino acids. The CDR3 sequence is CASSLGTVQGYTF. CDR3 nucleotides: TGTGCCAGTAGTCTGGGGACAGTTCAAGGCTACACCTTC.